Presented here are 27 T cell receptor beta chains from one specimen sequenced in a study of tumor-infiltrating lymphocytes in localized non-small cell lung cancer. Here immunoSEQ multiplex PCR was the method, and the copy in TCRdb shows in-frame clones only, minus some. Of roughly 13,000 clones in the sample, nearly 70% were seen once. Sequenced input: uninvolved lung tissue not adjacent to the tumor. These receptors originate from a human donor with non-small cell lung cancer.

The chain uses TRBV7-2 and TRBJ1-3; 8 positions match TRBD1. From germline, CDR1 is SGHTA and CDR2 FQGNSA. This CDR3 contains 13 residues. V was clipped by 5 bases and J by 8 bases; unmatched bases: 5. The CDR3 region has the DNA TGTGCCAGCAGCGTAAAACAGGGGGACACCATATATTTT. This encodes CASSVKQGDTIYF.

This chain joins TRBV6-1 and TRBJ2-1; TRBD2 matches at 8 bases. The CDR3 contains 18 residues. Trimming cost V 3 bases and J 0 bases; bases outside gene matches: 10. Germline CDR1 and CDR2: MNHNS and SASEGT. In DNA form, the CDR3 reads TGTGCCAGCAGTGAGACTAGCGTGGTTGGGAGCTCCTACAATGAGCAGTTCTTC. Its protein product is CASSETSVVGSSYNEQFF.

The chain carries TRBV14 and TRBJ2-7, with 7 nucleotides matching TRBD2. The CDR3 extends over 13 amino acids. CDR1 is SGHDN and CDR2 is FVKESK in the germline V gene. V was clipped by 7 bases and J by 6 bases; unmatched bases: 9. CDR3 sequence (DNA): TGTGCCAGCAACCCTGAATGGGGGGGCGAGCAGTACTTC. Its protein product is CASNPEWGGEQYF.

A single count supports this clone. V is TRBV19 and J is TRBJ2-2, with 10 bases fitting TRBD2. This CDR3 is built from 18 residues. Looked up from germline, CDR1 is LNHDA and CDR2 is SQIVND (reference sequence). Trimming took 3 bases from V and 2 from J; bases not matched to a gene: 9. The CDR3 here is CASSIYLVAGGNTGELFF. In DNA form, the CDR3 reads TGTGCCAGTAGTATCTACCTGGTAGCGGGAGGCAACACCGGGGAGCTGTTTTTT.

This clone was seen only a few times. V usage is TRBV6-5 and J usage is TRBJ1-1; no clear D. Germline CDR1 is MNHEY and CDR2 is SVGAGI. The CDR3 contains 14 residues. Trimming left V 6 bases short and J 2 bases short, with 13 bases between. The CDR3 DNA reads as TGTGCCAGCAGCGAATATGCAGCTAACACTGAAGCTTTCTTT. Its translation: CASSEYAANTEAFF.

V gene TRBV30 combines with J gene TRBJ2-7; D could derive from TRBD1 or TRBD2 (5 bases each). Trimming shortened V by 1 base and J by 4 bases, and 11 bases separated the two germline ends. Germline CDR1 is GTSNPN and CDR2 is SVGIG (reference sequence). CDR3 length equals 13 residues. The CDR3 sequence is CAWSDPGRYEQYF. The CDR3 coding sequence is TGTGCCTGGAGTGATCCAGGGAGATACGAGCAGTACTTC.

The genes are TRBV5-1 and TRBJ2-1; TRBD2 might be the D (7 bases). This CDR3 spans 16 amino acids. Trimming took off 3 bases at V and 9 bases at J, with 22 bases between the two ends. Germline CDR1 and CDR2: SGHRS and YFSETQ. The chain's CDR3 is CASSSSWGGAVSEQFF. The CDR3 nucleotides are TGCGCCAGCAGCTCGTCCTGGGGGGGCGCGGTCAGTGAGCAGTTCTTC.

V gene TRBV6-1 combines with J gene TRBJ2-2, with TRBD2 matching 7 bases. Germline assignment: CDR1 MNHNS and CDR2 SASEGT. The V gene end was trimmed by 6 bases and the J gene end by 3 bases; junction bases not matched to a gene: 4. This CDR3 region has 14 residues. This chain's CDR3 is CASRERGDTGELFF. The CDR3 coding sequence is TGTGCCAGCAGGGAGCGGGGAGACACCGGGGAGCTGTTTTTT.

The chain links TRBV29-1 to TRBJ2-1, with 13 bases that match TRBD2. The V and J ends lost 4 bases and 2 bases, in that order; junction bases with no gene match: 2. Germline CDR1 and CDR2: SQVTM and ANQGSEA. This CDR3 spans 15 amino acids. CDR3 loop: CSVGLAGGAYNEQFF. DNA of the CDR3: TGCAGCGTTGGACTAGCGGGAGGAGCCTACAATGAGCAGTTCTTC.

V gene TRBV6-1 combines with J gene TRBJ1-2; D remains ambiguous. The germline V gene encodes CDR1 MNHNS and CDR2 SASEGT. Trimming removed 7 bases at V and 0 bases at J, with 12 bases between. This CDR3 comprises 14 residues. CDR3 protein: CASKDEAANYGYTF. CDR3 coding DNA: TGTGCCAGCAAGGACGAGGCGGCTAACTATGGCTACACCTTC.

The CDR3 DNA reads TGTGCCAGCAGACCGGACCTGTACGAGCAGTACTTC. Its protein is CASRPDLYEQYF. The chain couples TRBV2 to TRBJ2-7, with no clear D. Between the trimmed V and J ends, which lost 6 bases and 4 bases, there was a span of 10 bases. The germline gives CDR1 SNHLY, CDR2 FYNNEI. The CDR3 sequence is 12 residues long.

The chain combines TRBV5-4 with TRBJ2-7; D might be TRBD1 or TRBD2, each matching 5 bases. The germline gives CDR1 SGHNT, CDR2 YYREEE (reference sequence). The CDR3 has 13 amino acids. The V end was cut by 4 bases, the J end by 0 bases, with 8 bases between. CDR3 amino acids: CASSVGGSYEQYF. CDR3 in DNA: TGTGCCAGCAGCGTTGGGGGCTCCTACGAGCAGTACTTC.

This sequence joins TRBV4-3 and TRBJ2-1, with TRBD2 as a possible D gene (5 bases). The CDR3 is 16 residues long. Germline values: CDR1 LGHNA, CDR2 YSLEER. Trimming shortened V by 1 base and J by 0 bases, and 10 bases separated the two germline ends. The CDR3: CASSQGGPSSYNEQFF. As DNA, the CDR3 is TGCGCCAGCAGCCAAGGCGGGCCAAGCTCCTACAATGAGCAGTTCTTC.

The chain has TRBV2 and TRBJ2-5; 10 bases map to TRBD2. Germline loops: CDR1 SNHLY, CDR2 FYNNEI. This CDR3 has 16 residues. Germline trimming cut 6 bases from V and 14 bases from J; bases unmatched to any gene: 21. The CDR3 is CASSLNSRGLAGAIYF. In DNA form, the CDR3 reads TGTGCCAGCAGCTTGAACAGTAGGGGGCTAGCGGGGGCCATCTACTTC.

The V and J genes are TRBV11-2 and TRBJ1-1, with a possible D match to TRBD1 (6 bases). CDR3 length equals 13 residues. Trimming took off 5 bases at V and 7 bases at J, with 14 bases between the two ends. Germline CDR1 SGHAT, CDR2 FQNNGV. CDR3 loop: CASSQNRAGEAFF. CDR3 nucleotide sequence: TGTGCCAGCAGCCAGAACAGGGCGGGTGAAGCTTTCTTT. Full variable domain (missing parts from reference TRBV11-2 and TRBJ1-1): EAGVAQSPRYKIIEKRQSVAFWCNPISGHATLYWYQQILGQGPKLLIQFQNNGVVDDSQLPKDRFSAERLKGVDSTLKIQPAKLEDSAVYLCASSQNRAGEAFFGQGTRLTVV.

This clone was recorded a few times. The chain links TRBV6-1 to TRBJ2-2; D not certain. This CDR3 has 14 residues. Between the trimmed V and J ends, which lost 6 bases and 6 bases, there was a span of 14 bases. In germline, CDR1 is MNHNS, CDR2 SASEGT. The CDR3 region has the DNA TGTGCCAGCAGCCTGGACCCCGGGTCCGGGGAGCTGTTTTTT. Translation gives CASSLDPGSGELFF.

In nucleotides, the CDR3 is TGTGCCTGGAGTGTACCAGGGACAGGGGAACGGTCGAACACTGAAGCTTTCTTT. It codes for CAWSVPGTGERSNTEAFF. The chain employs TRBV30 and TRBJ1-1, with 10 bases fitting TRBD1. The CDR3 contains 18 residues. In germline, CDR1 is GTSNPN, CDR2 SVGIG (reference sequence). Losses at the gene ends were 0 bases for V and 1 base for J; bases not matched to a gene: 11. Variable domain in full (rest from reference TRBV30 and TRBJ1-1): SQTIHQWPATLVQPVGSPLSLECTVEGTSNPNLYWYRQAAGRGLQLLFYSVGIGQISSEVPQNLSASRPQDRQFILSSKKLLLSDSGFYLCAWSVPGTGERSNTEAFFGQGTRLTVV.

The rearrangement links TRBV27 to TRBJ1-2, with D perhaps TRBD1 (6 bases). Trimming removed 2 bases at V and 4 bases at J, with 23 bases between. This CDR3 comprises 18 residues. Germline assignment: CDR1 MNHEY and CDR2 SMNVEV (reference sequence). In nucleotides, the CDR3 is TGTGCCAGCAGTTTAAAAGGTCTCAGGGGAGACCGTCGCTATGGCTACACCTTC. Translation gives CASSLKGLRGDRRYGYTF.

This clone came up a few times. The rearrangement links TRBV25-1 to TRBJ2-7; D is possibly TRBD2 (5 bases). The CDR3 spans 12 residues. The germline CDR1 and CDR2 sequences are MGHDK and SYGVNS. Trimming left V 7 bases short and J 1 base short, with 8 bases between. In nucleotides, the CDR3 is TGTGCCAGCAAACGGGAATCCTACGAGCAGTACTTC. Translating it yields CASKRESYEQYF.

This rearrangement joins TRBV28 to TRBJ2-7; D may be TRBD1 or TRBD2 (6 bases each). Germline values: CDR1 MDHEN, CDR2 SYDVKM. V was trimmed by 5 bases and J by 6 bases, leaving 20 bases between them. This CDR3 contains 15 residues. CDR3 in DNA: TGTGCCAGCAGTCTCCCCGGGGGCGGCGGAGGCGAGCAGTACTTC. Translation: CASSLPGGGGGEQYF.

This clone came up a few times. The CDR3 sequence is CSVEGKTGLRTDTQYF. As DNA, the CDR3 is TGCAGCGTTGAAGGCAAGACAGGTTTGCGCACAGATACGCAGTATTTT. This rearrangement joins TRBV29-1 to TRBJ2-3, with TRBD1 as a possible D gene (6 bases). The germline CDR1 and CDR2 sequences are SQVTM and ANQGSEA. The CDR3 totals 16 residues. V lost 1 base, J lost 1 base, and 15 bases lay in between.

The DNA of the CDR3 is TGTGCCAGCAGCCAACGACAGGGTCCCAATGAGCAGTTCTTC. Its translation is CASSQRQGPNEQFF. The rearrangement uses TRBV4-2 and TRBJ2-1, with 7 bases matching TRBD1. The CDR3 consists of 14 residues. Trimming at V came to 2 bases and at J to 6 bases, leaving 4 bases not matched to a gene. The germline CDR1 and CDR2 sequences are LGHNA and YNFKEQ.

This clone is medium-sized in the sample. The J gene is TRBJ2-7, the V gene TRBV15, with a weak D call TRBD2 (6 bases). The CDR3 has 13 residues. Germline V gene sequence: CDR1 LNHNV, CDR2 YYDKDF (reference sequence). Trimming stripped 5 bases from V and 7 bases from J, with 15 bases between. Here the CDR3 reads CATSVTPRGEQYF. In DNA form, the CDR3 reads TGTGCCACCAGCGTTACCCCCCGGGGGGAGCAGTACTTC.

The genes are TRBV28 and TRBJ1-1, with 12 bases fitting TRBD1. V dropped 6 bases and J dropped 4; count of bases not matched to a gene: 18. This CDR3 is 19 amino acids long. CDR1 is MDHEN and CDR2 is SYDVKM in the germline V gene. The CDR3 spells CASSPRDRGRPTSATEAFF. For the CDR3, the DNA is TGTGCCAGCAGCCCCCGGGACAGGGGGCGACCCACATCGGCCACTGAAGCTTTCTTT.

The chain uses TRBV2 and TRBJ2-7; a weak D match, TRBD1 (6 bases). CDR1 and CDR2 from the germline V gene are SNHLY and FYNNEI. V was pared by 5 bases and J by 5 bases, with 13 bases between. This CDR3 region has 13 residues. The CDR3 spells CASSQEQGHEQYF. The CDR3 nucleotides are TGTGCCAGCAGTCAAGAACAGGGCCACGAGCAGTACTTC.

The chain is built from TRBV6-1 and TRBJ2-7, with D uncertain. V lost 6 bases to trimming and J lost 7 bases, with 10 bases between them. Germline values: CDR1 MNHNS, CDR2 SASEGT. The CDR3 length is 11 residues. CDR3 protein: CASSAQTEQYF. The CDR3 region has the DNA TGTGCCAGCAGCGCCCAGACGGAGCAGTACTTC.

This clone has just a few counts. CDR3 region: CASRDRGNTEAFF. As DNA, the CDR3 is TGTGCCAGCAGGGACAGGGGGAACACTGAAGCTTTCTTT. The chain employs TRBV7-9 and TRBJ1-1, with 9 bases that match TRBD1. Germline V gives CDR1 SEHNR, CDR2 FQNEAQ (reference sequence). J was trimmed by 1 base and V by 6 bases; bases with no gene match: 0. This CDR3 spans 13 amino acids.